The present T cell receptor beta chain was sequenced within a study of blood T cell repertoires in COVID-19. Authors' processing steps: Estimates of nucleated cell counts were drawn from the amplification of reference gene primers. Repertoires were generated with immunoSEQ multiplex PCR, while TCRdb's copy carries only in-frame clones and drops some. V and J calls and clone size are copied from that table; D and trimming were computed from the DNA. The sample gives 650,000 to 800,000 clones, approximately 90% of which show up once; 0.2% to 0.3% is in the top ten. A single count supports this clone. CDR3 length equals 16 residues. Unmatched junction bases numbered 5, after V lost 2 bases and J lost 0 bases. Germline lookup yields CDR1 MNHEY and CDR2 SVGEGT.

J is TRBJ1-1 and V is TRBV6-2 or TRBV6-3, with 8 bases fitting TRBD1. Material: peripheral blood. This clonotype was obtained from a young woman with acute or convalescent COVID-19. Written as DNA, the CDR3 is TGTGCCAGCAGTTACGGGACAGGAAATTTGAACACTGAAGCTTTCTTT. Its protein is CASSYGTGNLNTEAFF.